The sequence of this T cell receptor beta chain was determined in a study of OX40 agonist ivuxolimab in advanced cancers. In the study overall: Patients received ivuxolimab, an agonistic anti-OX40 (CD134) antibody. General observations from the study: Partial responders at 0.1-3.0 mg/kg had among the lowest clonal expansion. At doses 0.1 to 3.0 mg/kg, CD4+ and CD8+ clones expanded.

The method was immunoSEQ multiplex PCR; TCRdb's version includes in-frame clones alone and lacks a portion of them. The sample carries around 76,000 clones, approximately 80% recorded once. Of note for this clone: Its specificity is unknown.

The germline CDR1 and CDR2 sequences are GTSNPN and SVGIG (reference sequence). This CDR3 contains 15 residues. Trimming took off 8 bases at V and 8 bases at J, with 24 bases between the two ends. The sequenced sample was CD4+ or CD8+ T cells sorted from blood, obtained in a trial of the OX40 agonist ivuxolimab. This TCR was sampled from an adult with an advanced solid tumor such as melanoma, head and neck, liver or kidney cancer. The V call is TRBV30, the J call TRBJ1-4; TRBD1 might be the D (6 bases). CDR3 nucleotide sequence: TGTGCCACCCATTTTCGAGGCAGGGGTAAAGAAAAACTGTTTTTT. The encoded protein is CATHFRGRGKEKLFF.